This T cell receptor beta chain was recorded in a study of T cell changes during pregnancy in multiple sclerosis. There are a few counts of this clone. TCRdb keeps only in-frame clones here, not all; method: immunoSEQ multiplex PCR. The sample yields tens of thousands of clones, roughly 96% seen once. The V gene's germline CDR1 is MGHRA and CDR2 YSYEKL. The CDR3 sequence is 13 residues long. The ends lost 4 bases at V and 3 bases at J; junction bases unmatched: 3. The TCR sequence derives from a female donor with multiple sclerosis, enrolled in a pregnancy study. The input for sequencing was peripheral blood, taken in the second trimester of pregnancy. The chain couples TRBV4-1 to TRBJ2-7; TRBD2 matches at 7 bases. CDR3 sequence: CASSRASGYEQYF. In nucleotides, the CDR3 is TGCGCCAGCAGCCGGGCTAGCGGCTACGAGCAGTACTTC.